Presented here are 21 T cell receptor beta chains from one specimen sequenced in a study of shared clonotypes between healthy human individuals. Naivety among CD8 cells was defined by CD45RO negativity and positive CCR7 selection, thereby excluding terminally differentiated effector memory CD45RA+ cells. Repertoires were generated with immunoSEQ multiplex PCR, while TCRdb's copy carries only in-frame clones and drops some. The sample includes about 2 million clones, less than 95% of them seen just once. The sequenced material came from naive CD8+ T cells sorted from blood. Source of these receptors: a man aged 18 to 30 in good health.

The V and J genes are TRBV7-2 and TRBJ2-1; TRBD2 agrees at 8 bases. This CDR3 is 15 amino acids long. Looked up from germline, CDR1 is SGHTA and CDR2 is FQGNSA. With V trimmed by 2 bases and J by 5 bases, 5 bases remained unmatched. Here the CDR3 reads CASSLLLAVHNEQFF. CDR3 nucleotides: TGTGCCAGCAGCTTATTACTAGCGGTCCACAATGAGCAGTTCTTC.

As concerns this clone: Other nucleotide sequences from this sample produce the same CDR3. The CDR3 sequence is CAWSVTGGYEQYF. CDR3 bases: TGTGCCTGGAGTGTAACTGGCGGCTACGAGCAGTACTTC. The genes are TRBV30 and TRBJ2-7; no firm D call. The germline CDR1 and CDR2 sequences are GTSNPN and SVGIG (reference sequence). The CDR3 consists of 13 residues. Between the trimmed V and J ends, which lost 0 bases and 3 bases, there was a span of 9 bases.

The chain combines TRBV2 with TRBJ2-1; 14 nucleotides line up with TRBD2. The junction had 4 bases not matched to a gene; V was cut back by 2 bases and J by 4 bases. Germline loops: CDR1 SNHLY, CDR2 FYNNEI. The CDR3 covers 17 residues. The CDR3 sequence is CASSESGLAGDYNEQFF. The CDR3 DNA follows: TGTGCCAGCAGTGAATCGGGACTAGCGGGAGATTACAATGAGCAGTTCTTC.

This rearrangement joins TRBV29-1 to TRBJ2-5; no clear D gene. This CDR3 region has 11 residues. Germline V gives CDR1 SQVTM, CDR2 ANQGSEA. Between the trimmed V and J ends, which lost 4 bases and 6 bases, there was a span of 9 bases. In nucleotides, the CDR3 is TGCAGCGTTGTGTTACAACAGACCCAGTACTTC. This sequence encodes CSVVLQQTQYF.

This clone appeared a few times. V usage is TRBV11-2 and J usage is TRBJ2-7, with D tentatively TRBD1 or TRBD2 (7 bases each). V lost 7 bases to trimming and J lost 6 bases, with 16 bases between them. Germline V lookup: CDR1 SGHAT, CDR2 FQNNGV. This CDR3 spans 13 amino acids. The CDR3 loop is CASKGAGVREQYF. CDR3 in DNA: TGTGCCAGCAAGGGGGCGGGAGTCCGCGAGCAGTACTTC.

The chain has TRBV4-1 and TRBJ2-7; TRBD2 agrees at 10 bases. This CDR3 has 16 amino acids. Germline V gives CDR1 MGHRA, CDR2 YSYEKL. With 5 bases clipped from V and 3 bases from J, the junction kept 10 bases outside the gene matches. CDR3 sequence reads: CASSKRLAGLHYEQYF. In DNA, the CDR3 is TGCGCCAGCAGCAAGAGACTAGCGGGCCTTCACTACGAGCAGTACTTC.

The J gene is TRBJ1-2, the V gene TRBV5-6, with D possibly matching TRBD1 (5 bases). V lost 1 base to trimming and J lost 4 bases, with 14 bases between them. CDR3 length equals 15 residues. CDR1 and CDR2 from the germline V gene are SGHDT and YYEEEE. The CDR3 spells CASSLFETEIYGYTF. CDR3 coding DNA: TGTGCCAGCAGCTTGTTCGAGACAGAGATCTATGGCTACACCTTC.

This rearrangement joins TRBV12-2 to TRBJ2-7. TRBV12-2 is described as a pseudogene. The CDR3 consists of 14 residues. The CDR3 sequence is CASRLAGSSYEQYF. CDR3 sequence (DNA): TGTGCAAGTCGCTTAGCAGGCAGCTCCTACGAGCAGTACTTC.

The chain couples TRBV19 to TRBJ1-2, with a weak D call TRBD1 (6 bases). CDR3 size: 13 residues. Germline V gene sequence: CDR1 LNHDA, CDR2 SQIVND (reference sequence). V lost 7 bases and J lost 3, with 12 bases in between. CDR3 DNA: TGTGCCAGTAACCCCACAGGGTACTATGGCTACACCTTC. Its translation: CASNPTGYYGYTF.

This sequence joins TRBV30 and TRBJ2-2; TRBD2 agrees at 7 bases. The germline V gene encodes CDR1 GTSNPN and CDR2 SVGIG (reference sequence). The length of the CDR3 is 12 residues. Trimming at V came to 8 bases and at J to 3 bases, leaving 3 bases not matched to a gene. CDR3 bases: TGTGCCGGAAGCGGGGACACCGGGGAGCTGTTTTTT. It encodes CAGSGDTGELFF.

The V and J genes are TRBV6-1 and TRBJ2-2, with D uncertain. CDR3 length equals 14 residues. Between the trimmed V and J ends, which lost 2 bases and 5 bases, there was a span of 9 bases. Germline V gene sequence: CDR1 MNHNS, CDR2 SASEGT. DNA for the CDR3: TGTGCCAGCAGTGAATGGGATTTGACCGGGGAGCTGTTTTTT. Translating gives CASSEWDLTGELFF.

The V gene is TRBV11-2, the J gene TRBJ2-7; D ambiguous. The CDR3 runs to 13 residues. V dropped 5 bases and J dropped 0 bases, with 8 bases sitting between them. Germline lookup yields CDR1 SGHAT and CDR2 FQNNGV. The CDR3 coding sequence is TGTGCCAGCAGCCGGAAATACTCCTACGAGCAGTACTTC. It is translated as CASSRKYSYEQYF.

Of note for this clone: Other DNA sequences in the same sample also yield this CDR3. V is TRBV30 and J is TRBJ2-1; D unclear. CDR1 is GTSNPN and CDR2 is SVGIG in the germline V gene (reference sequence). The ends were cut back, 0 bases at V and 8 bases at J, with 5 bases in the middle. The CDR3 spans 11 residues. CDR3 coding DNA: TGTGCCTGGAGTGTAAGCGATGAGCAGTTCTTC. Translated: CAWSVSDEQFF.

V gene TRBV27 combines with J gene TRBJ1-6; the D gene is possibly TRBD1 (5 bases). V was cut by 2 bases and J by 0 bases, with 14 bases left in between. Germline V gene lookup returns CDR1 MNHEY and CDR2 SMNVEV (reference sequence). The CDR3 extends over 18 amino acids. Written as DNA, the CDR3 is TGTGCCAGCAGTTTAAGCGGGGGTCCCCGCTCCTATAATTCACCCCTCCACTTT. Amino acid sequence: CASSLSGGPRSYNSPLHF.

The gene calls are TRBV4-3 and TRBJ1-1; D call uncertain. The CDR3 runs 15 residues. Between the trimmed V and J ends, which lost 0 bases and 1 base, there was a span of 9 bases. Per the germline V gene, CDR1 is LGHNA and CDR2 is YSLEER. CDR3 sequence reads: CASSQDWEENTEAFF. In DNA form, the CDR3 reads TGCGCCAGCAGCCAAGATTGGGAAGAGAACACTGAAGCTTTCTTT.

V is TRBV7-2 and J is TRBJ2-3, with a possible D match to TRBD2 (6 bases). Germline assignment: CDR1 SGHTA and CDR2 FQGNSA. This CDR3 spans 15 amino acids. V gave up 0 bases and J gave up 5 bases, with 12 bases separating them. CDR3: CASSLASGDLDTQYF. The CDR3 DNA is TGTGCCAGCAGCTTAGCTTCGGGAGATCTAGATACGCAGTATTTT. The full variable domain, with the rest looked up from reference TRBV7-2 and TRBJ2-3, is GAGVSQSPSNKVTEKGKDVELRCDPISGHTALYWYRQSLGQGLEFLIYFQGNSAPDKSGLPSDRFSAERTGGSVSTLTIQRTQQEDSAVYLCASSLASGDLDTQYFGPGTRLTVL.

This chain uses TRBV7-9 with TRBJ2-7; no definite D call. The V gene lost 5 bases and the J gene lost 2 bases, with 10 bases spanning the gap. The CDR3 totals 13 residues. Germline lookup yields CDR1 SEHNR and CDR2 FQNEAQ (reference sequence). The CDR3 sequence: CASSGRTAYEQYF. The DNA of the CDR3 is TGTGCCAGCAGCGGACGGACCGCCTACGAGCAGTACTTC.

The J gene is TRBJ1-5, the V gene TRBV30, with TRBD1 as a possible D gene (6 bases). This CDR3 is built from 14 residues. Germline V gives CDR1 GTSNPN, CDR2 SVGIG (reference sequence). With 8 bases removed from V and 4 bases from J, the gap between germline ends came to 18 bases. CDR3 residues: CAGDTGQSNQPQHF. The CDR3 DNA reads TGTGCCGGCGATACAGGGCAATCAAATCAGCCCCAGCATTTT.

The rearrangement links TRBV15 to TRBJ2-1; D not certain. Germline CDR1 and CDR2: LNHNV and YYDKDF (reference sequence). The length of the CDR3 is 17 residues. V was trimmed by 0 bases and J by 1 base, leaving 13 bases between them. The CDR3 sequence is CATSRDRSAASYNEQFF. DNA for the CDR3: TGTGCCACCAGCAGAGATCGGAGTGCGGCATCCTACAATGAGCAGTTCTTC.

Remarks on this clone: This specimen includes other DNA sequences encoding the same CDR3. This chain links TRBV28 with TRBJ2-2; D gene uncertain. The CDR3 totals 13 residues. CDR1 and CDR2 (germline): MDHEN, SYDVKM. V was trimmed by 1 base and J by 0 bases, leaving 0 bases between them. CDR3 sequence (DNA): TGTGCCAGCAGTTTATCGAACACCGGGGAGCTGTTTTTT. Encoded protein: CASSLSNTGELFF.

This sequence joins TRBV6-6 and TRBJ1-2; tentative D call: TRBD1 (5 bases). Germline CDR1 is MNHNY and CDR2 is SVGAGI (reference sequence). Trimming took off 0 bases at V and 6 bases at J, with 11 bases between the two ends. This CDR3 is 14 amino acids long. This CDR3 reads CASSYSGGGDGYTF. For the CDR3, the DNA is TGTGCCAGCAGTTACTCGGGGGGAGGAGATGGCTACACCTTC.